This note documents a single TCR beta chain sequence. This entry belongs to a study of blood T cell repertoires in COVID-19. On the study more broadly: The samples span acute and convalescent COVID-19 from the United States, Italy and Spain. PBMCs, B-cell-depleted T cells, or T cells were the source of the cDNA or gDNA that made up the material.

In the original workflow: Amplification of reference gene primers was used by the study to estimate nucleated cell counts. Generated by immunoSEQ multiplex PCR, the TCRdb table keeps only in-frame clones and is missing some. The V and J calls and clone size are taken from that table; D and trimming were inferred from the DNA. The sample has around 140,000 clones; 84% are singletons. From germline, CDR1 is LGHNA and CDR2 YSLEER. The CDR3 length is 15 residues. J gave up 7 bases and V 0 bases, and 7 bases lay outside the gene matches. The chain recombines TRBV4-3 with TRBJ2-5, with 8 bases aligning to TRBD1. The sequence was collected from a human donor in a cohort sampled during active COVID-19. Specimen: peripheral blood. For the CDR3, the DNA is TGCGCCAGCAGCCAAGAAACAGGGGGGTCGGCGACCCAGTACTTC. This translates into CASSQETGGSATQYF.